This T cell receptor (beta chain) was profiled in a study of blood T cells in healthy people across ages. Whole-study findings and limits: Among long-lived donors, naive CD4+ cells were more numerous and diversity higher than in aged donors. Naive T cell percentage showed a strong correlation with TCR beta diversity.

Each donor was a healthy Caucasian individual from Russia, aged about 6 to 100. PCR was performed a second time for about 7 to 12 cycles using a sample-barcoded 5' primer and a J-beta primer mix. TCRdb redid the calling of the 5' RACE reads with MiXCR, one entry per CDR3 protein. Of some 1,800,000 distinct CDR3 sequences in the sample, 30% to 40% were seen once. Regarding this clonotype: No antigen is known for it.

The source material was blood. The sequence was obtained from a human donor in good health.

The CDR3 loop is CASSLVGQGPDTEAFF. CDR3 coding DNA: TGTGCCAGCAGCTTGGTAGGTCAGGGGCCGGACACTGAAGCTTTCTTT. J is TRBJ1-1 and V is TRBV5-6, with D possibly being TRBD1 (6 bases). Between the trimmed V and J ends, which lost 0 bases and 3 bases, there was a span of 15 bases. Germline V lookup: CDR1 SGHDT, CDR2 YYEEEE. This CDR3 contains 16 residues. Using reference TRBV5-6 and TRBJ1-1 for the parts outside the CDR3, the full variable domain is DAGVTQSPTHLIKTRGQQVTLRCSPKSGHDTVSWYQQALGQGPQFIFQYYEEEERQRGNFPDRFSGHQFPNYSSELNVNALLLGDSALYLCASSLVGQGPDTEAFFGQGTRLTVV.